Included here is one T cell receptor (beta chain) sequence, with context. No antigen is known for it. This sample stems from a study of chemoradiotherapy in HPV16-positive cancers. Study-wide findings and caveats: The functional HPV-specific definition rests on just a couple of HPV16-positive patients.

Sequencing used immunoSEQ multiplex PCR; TCRdb keeps in-frame clones, though not all of them. The table lists 50,000 to 55,000 clones, about 88% of them singletons, with roughly 3.3% in the top ten. Germline-derived CDR1 and CDR2 are LNHDA and SQIVND (reference sequence). The CDR3 runs 18 residues. Losses at the gene ends were 7 bases for V and 2 bases for J; bases not matched to a gene: 14. The source was blood, collected from a patient who underwent chemoradiotherapy. The chain is built from TRBV19 and TRBJ2-6; 7 bases match TRBD1. The TCR comes from a human donor with HPV-associated anogenital cancer. CDR3 sequence (DNA): TGTGCCAGTATCACTAGAGGGGGACAGCCCCCTGGGGCCAACGTCCTGACTTTC. It yields the protein CASITRGGQPPGANVLTF.